This T cell receptor (beta chain) was identified during a study of blood T cell repertoires in COVID-19. About the study: The origin of the acute and convalescent COVID-19 samples was the United States, Italy and Spain. T cells, B-cell-depleted T cells, or PBMCs supplied cDNA or gDNA.

There are 15 residues in the CDR3. Trimming took off 2 bases at V and 8 bases at J, with 13 bases between the two ends. Germline assignment: CDR1 MNHEY and CDR2 SMNVEV (reference sequence). Per the study methods: Scientists estimated how many nucleated cells there were by amplifying reference gene primers. Assay used: immunoSEQ multiplex PCR; TCRdb lists only in-frame clones, some missing. From that table come the V and J calls and clone size; the DNA was used to work out D and trimming. The sample consists of 95,000 to 150,000 clones, around 80% of them appearing once. This rearrangement joins TRBV27 to TRBJ1-6; D may be TRBD1 (6 bases). The source of this sequence is a man in his sixties with active or convalescent COVID-19. The source material was peripheral blood. This CDR3 is CASSLAWTVHSPLHF. The CDR3 nucleotides read TGTGCCAGCAGTTTAGCCTGGACAGTTCATTCACCCCTCCACTTT.